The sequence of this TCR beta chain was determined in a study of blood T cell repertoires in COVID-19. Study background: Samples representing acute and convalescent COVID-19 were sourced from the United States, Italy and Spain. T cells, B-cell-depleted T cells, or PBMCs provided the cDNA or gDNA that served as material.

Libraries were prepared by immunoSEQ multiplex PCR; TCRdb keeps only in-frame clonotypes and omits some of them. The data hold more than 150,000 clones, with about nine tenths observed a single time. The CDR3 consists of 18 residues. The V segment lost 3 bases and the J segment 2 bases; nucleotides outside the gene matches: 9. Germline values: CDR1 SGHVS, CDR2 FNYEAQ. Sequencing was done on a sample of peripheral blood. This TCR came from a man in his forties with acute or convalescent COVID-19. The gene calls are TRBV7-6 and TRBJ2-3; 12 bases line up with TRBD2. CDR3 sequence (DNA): TGTGCCAGCAGCTTGAGGCCCAGGACTAGCGGGGTCACAGATACGCAGTATTTT. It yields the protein CASSLRPRTSGVTDTQYF.